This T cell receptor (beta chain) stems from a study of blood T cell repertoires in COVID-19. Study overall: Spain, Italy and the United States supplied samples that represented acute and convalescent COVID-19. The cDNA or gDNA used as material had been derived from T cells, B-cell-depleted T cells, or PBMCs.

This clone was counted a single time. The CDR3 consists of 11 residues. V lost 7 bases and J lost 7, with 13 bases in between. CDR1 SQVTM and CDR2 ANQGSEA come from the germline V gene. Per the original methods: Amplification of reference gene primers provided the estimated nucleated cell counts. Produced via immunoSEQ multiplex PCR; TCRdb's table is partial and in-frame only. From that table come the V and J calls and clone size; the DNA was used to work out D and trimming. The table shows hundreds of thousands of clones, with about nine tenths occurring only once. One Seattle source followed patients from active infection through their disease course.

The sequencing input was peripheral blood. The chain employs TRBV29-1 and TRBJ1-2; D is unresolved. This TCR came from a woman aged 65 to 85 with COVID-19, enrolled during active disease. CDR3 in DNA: TGCAGCGAAACCTCAGATCTTGGCTACACCTTC. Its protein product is CSETSDLGYTF. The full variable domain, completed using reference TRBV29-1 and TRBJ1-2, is SAVISQKPSRDICQRGTSLTIQCQVDSQVTMMFWYRQQPGQSLTLIATANQGSEATYESGFVIDKFPISRPNLTFSTLTVSNMSPEDSSIYLCSETSDLGYTFGSGTRLTVV.